This TCR beta chain was found in a study of T-cell memory formation after mild COVID-19 (dated by TCRdb to about 2021). Study-level background: TCR sequence clusters from the two donors were found to be largely donor specific. Longitudinal TCRalpha and TCRbeta repertoire sequencing tracked T-cell clones expanding and contracting after mild COVID-19 in two donors. The cohort was made up of two young adult volunteers, one female and one male, who were previously healthy.

Paper-wide results and their limitations: SARS-CoV-2 specificity was not confirmed for the second-wave clones peaking on day 37. Only a couple of mild cases were covered in the study, and larger cohorts including severe cases with pre-infection samples were considered necessary. Contracting CD4+ clones were found mainly in CM and EM memory subsets, while CD8+ clones were enriched in EMRA. Balanced CD4/CD8 phenotypes were observed for clones contracting from day 15 to 85, whereas a bias towards CD4+ was observed for a second wave of clones expanding from day 15 to 37. Some responding clones were detected in pre-infection memory, suggesting pre-existing cross-reactive memory T cells joined the SARS-CoV-2 response.

Ficoll-Paque density gradient centrifugation was used to isolate PBMCs. Turning to this clonotype: Its target antigen remains unknown. Base qualities are not at hand, and no much larger clone is one base apart.

The run used an Illumina NovaSeq 6000. Using 5'RACE with constant-segment primers, TCRalpha and TCRbeta cDNA libraries were constructed, with sample barcodes and unique molecular identifiers added in the process. Trizol reagent was used to extract RNA from every sample. Libraries were amplified in two PCR steps, with a second sample barcode and Illumina TruSeq adapters added in the second step. Libraries were sequenced on an Illumina NovaSeq with 2 x 150 bp paired-end reads. In the source study's methods: The reads were demultiplexed and collapsed into UMI-guided consensus sequences using migec v1.2.7. Using mixcr v2.1.11, UMI consensuses were aligned to TRA and TRB V and J templates and then assembled into clonotypes. Expanded or contracted clonotypes were those called significant by both edgeR and NoisET, with noise models trained on biological replicates. edgeR calls used a false discovery rate-adjusted p below 0.01 and a log2 fold-change threshold of 1. As an exploratory analysis of dynamics, max-normalized trajectories of the 1000 most abundant clonotypes were examined by PCA with hierarchical clustering. The CD4 or CD8 phenotype of responding clones was assigned using the separately sequenced CD4+ and CD8+ repertoires. The raw public data were reprocessed by TCRdb itself: fastp quality trimming at Q25, MiXCR clonotype calling, in-frame beta chains only. All rows with the same CDR3 protein become a single entry with the most common DNA and genes. Here the V and J calls rest on TCRdb's processing, not on the authors' analysis. The sample contains 95,000 to 110,000 distinct CDR3 sequences, around 15% of them found a single time. 30% to 45% of the sample belongs to the ten largest clones.

V ends up 3 bases short and J 3 bases short, with an unmatched junction base count of 6. Including the terminal cysteine and phenylalanine, the CDR3 comprises 15 residues. Only the CDR3 portion is preserved as DNA: 45 bases, with reading frame beginning at the first base. This receptor was identified in a man in his late teens or twenties who had mild COVID-19 (a few samples of this study predate the infection). The sample titles of this study are shuffled in the database, so cell type and time point are left out; the donor was told from shared clones. The chain links TRBV12-3 or TRBV12-4 with TRBJ2-7; a stretch of 9 junction bases matches TRBD1. The sample taken for sequencing was PBMCs or a T cell subset sorted from them (not recorded which). The nucleotide sequence reads as follows: TGTGCCAGCAGTTTCTCCGGGACAGGGATCTACGAGCAGTACTTC. Translated, it reads CASSFSGTGIYEQYF.